A single sample is the source of the 19 T cell receptor beta chains below, sequenced in a study of cytomegalovirus exposure and HLA in healthy donors (dated by TCRdb to about 2017). The library relied on the immunoSEQ multiplex PCR assay. For the multiplex PCR, a mixture combining 60 forward primers for TCR Vbeta segments and 13 reverse primers for TCR Jbeta segments was used. TCRdb took over this immuneACCESS table, retaining in-frame rearrangements with V and J assigned. Such tables are incomplete; in checked studies, under half of the missing clones stem from an unresolved V gene, and the remainder is unexplained. The sample table contains about 100,000 clones; only one count was recorded for around three quarters of them. The top ten clonotypes cover roughly 4.9% of the sample. The sample comprised PBMCs. These receptors were taken from a female donor in good health and CMV-seropositive.

The chain combines TRBV29-1 with TRBJ1-2; D gene ambiguous. V was shortened by 6 bases and J by 5 bases, with 19 bases between the two germline ends. Per the germline V gene, CDR1 is SQVTM and CDR2 is ANQGSEA. The CDR3 is 14 amino acids. As DNA, the CDR3 is TGCAGCGTCCGCGGGGTGGATTTGGGATATGGCTACACCTTC. Residues: CSVRGVDLGYGYTF.

The gene calls are TRBV6-1 and TRBJ1-3; the match to TRBD1 covers 9 bases. This CDR3 is built from 16 residues. The germline gives CDR1 MNHNS, CDR2 SASEGT. V lost 4 bases and J lost 2; bases outside the gene matches: 6. The CDR3 loop is CASSAGQGPAGNTIYF. In DNA, the CDR3 is TGTGCCAGCAGTGCGGGACAGGGACCGGCTGGAAACACCATATATTTT.

The chain joins TRBV6-1 to TRBJ2-2, with D unclear. Trimming took off 10 bases at V and 6 bases at J, with 12 bases between the two ends. Germline V gene data show CDR1 as MNHNS and CDR2 as SASEGT. CDR3 length equals 12 residues. As DNA, the CDR3 is TGTGCCATCCTTGGCTGGTCCGGGGAGCTGTTTTTT. It specifies CAILGWSGELFF.

V is TRBV29-1 and J is TRBJ2-1; TRBD2 agrees at 8 bases. V trimming: 8 bases; J trimming: 5 bases; junction bases outside the gene matches: 8. The length of the CDR3 is 13 residues. Germline V lookup: CDR1 SQVTM, CDR2 ANQGSEA. The CDR3 here is CSLGGVRDNEQFF. CDR3 nucleotides: TGCAGCCTCGGGGGGGTGCGGGACAATGAGCAGTTCTTC.

V usage is TRBV28 and J usage is TRBJ1-2; D may be TRBD1 (5 bases). This CDR3 is 15 amino acids long. Trimming removed 6 bases from V and 0 bases from J, with 14 bases in between. Germline V gene lookup returns CDR1 MDHEN and CDR2 SYDVKM. The CDR3 reads CASRPGSLANYGYTF. In DNA, the CDR3 is TGTGCCAGCAGGCCAGGGTCCCTAGCTAACTATGGCTACACCTTC.

The chain employs TRBV5-4 and TRBJ1-1; a weak D match, TRBD1 (6 bases). Trimming removed 3 bases at V and 5 bases at J, with 11 bases between. The CDR3 extends over 13 amino acids. CDR1 is SGHNT, CDR2 YYREEE, per germline (reference sequence). CDR3 sequence reads: CASSWTAGTEAFF. In nucleotides, the CDR3 is TGTGCCAGCAGCTGGACAGCCGGAACTGAAGCTTTCTTT.

This sequence joins TRBV4-2 and TRBJ2-3, with D perhaps TRBD1 (5 bases). The CDR3 length is 14 residues. The germline gives CDR1 LGHNA, CDR2 YNFKEQ. V lost 1 base and J 5 bases, leaving 10 bases between the germline ends. The CDR3 spells CASSQVGQQDTQYF. The CDR3 region has the DNA TGTGCCAGCAGCCAAGTGGGGCAGCAAGATACGCAGTATTTT.

V and J are TRBV20-1 and TRBJ1-2, with a weak D call TRBD1 (6 bases). The CDR3 covers 11 residues. Per the germline V gene, CDR1 is DFQATT and CDR2 is SNEGSKA (reference sequence). The germline V and J ends were trimmed by 3 bases and 6 bases, with 8 bases remaining between them. The CDR3 sequence is CSASRGDGYTF. The CDR3 DNA is TGCAGTGCTAGCAGGGGCGATGGCTACACCTTC.

This chain connects TRBV18 to TRBJ1-1, with D perhaps TRBD1 (6 bases). CDR3 length: 15 amino acids. Germline V lookup: CDR1 KGHSH, CDR2 LQKENI. Trimming removed 3 bases at V and 4 bases at J, with 15 bases between. The chain's CDR3 is CASSPKTGRGTEAFF. CDR3 nucleotides: TGTGCCAGCTCACCTAAAACAGGGAGGGGCACTGAAGCTTTCTTT.

V is TRBV5-6 and J is TRBJ1-6; D remains ambiguous. The germline gives CDR1 SGHDT, CDR2 YYEEEE. The CDR3 covers 17 residues. Trimming pared 0 bases from V and 0 bases from J, leaving 10 bases between. CDR3 loop: CASSLAGLLSYNSPLHF. In DNA form, the CDR3 reads TGTGCCAGCAGCTTGGCCGGACTCCTCTCCTATAATTCACCCCTCCACTTT.

V is TRBV7-2 and J is TRBJ2-6, with 8 bases lining up with TRBD1. Germline values: CDR1 SGHTA, CDR2 FQGNSA. The J segment lost 1 base and the V segment lost 6 bases, leaving 8 bases of the junction unmatched. This CDR3 is built from 17 residues. CDR3 in amino acids: CASRGQVLISGANVLTF. The CDR3 nucleotides read TGTGCCAGCAGGGGACAGGTCCTGATTTCTGGGGCCAACGTCCTGACTTTC. The full variable domain, with the rest looked up from reference TRBV7-2 and TRBJ2-6, is GAGVSQSPSNKVTEKGKDVELRCDPISGHTALYWYRQSLGQGLEFLIYFQGNSAPDKSGLPSDRFSAERTGGSVSTLTIQRTQQEDSAVYLCASRGQVLISGANVLTFGAGSRLTVL.

V is TRBV12-5 and J is TRBJ2-3; 7 nucleotides match TRBD2. CDR3 size: 16 residues. The V gene's germline CDR1 is LGHNT and CDR2 FRNRAP. J gave up 0 bases and V 2 bases, and 5 bases lay outside the gene matches. The CDR3 region has the DNA TGTGCTAGTGGTTTGAGTGGGGGGGTGAGCACAGATACGCAGTATTTT. The encoded protein is CASGLSGGVSTDTQYF.

This clone was detected once. J is TRBJ2-3 and V is TRBV7-2, with 9 bases matching TRBD2. V lost 8 bases, J lost 8 bases, and 8 bases stayed unmatched. Germline V gene data show CDR1 as SGHTA and CDR2 as FQGNSA. The CDR3 extends over 13 amino acids. The CDR3 nucleotides are TGTGCCAGCCGCGTAGCGGGAGTGCGTACGCAGTATTTT. It specifies CASRVAGVRTQYF.

This chain connects TRBV10-3 to TRBJ2-5; tentatively, D is TRBD2 (6 bases). V lost 6 bases and J 5 bases, leaving 10 bases between the germline ends. The germline V gene encodes CDR1 ENHRY and CDR2 SYGVKD. The CDR3 extends over 12 amino acids. The CDR3 nucleotides read TGTGCCATCAGCCCGGGGGTGGAGACCCAGTACTTC. Translation gives CAISPGVETQYF.

The V and J genes are TRBV7-2 and TRBJ1-2, with D possibly matching TRBD1 (6 bases). Germline V lookup: CDR1 SGHTA, CDR2 FQGNSA. Trimming removed 2 bases from V and 2 bases from J, with 12 bases in between. The CDR3 is 15 residues long. Here the CDR3 DNA reads TGTGCCAGCAGCTTATCTACAGGGCGGAACTATGGCTACACCTTC. Translating it yields CASSLSTGRNYGYTF.

DNA for the CDR3: TGCGCCAGCTCCCGTATGGGGGGTTATAATTCACCCCTCCACTTT. Translating gives CASSRMGGYNSPLHF. The V and J genes are TRBV5-1 and TRBJ1-6, with TRBD1 as a possible D gene (5 bases). The CDR3 has 15 residues. Germline V gives CDR1 SGHRS, CDR2 YFSETQ. The ends were cut back, 7 bases at V and 4 bases at J, with 15 bases in the middle.

The chain couples TRBV30 to TRBJ1-2; D not certain. The CDR3 loop spans 12 amino acids. Trimming took off 0 bases at V and 8 bases at J, with 10 bases between the two ends. The germline CDR1 and CDR2 sequences are GTSNPN and SVGIG (reference sequence). The CDR3: CAWSVPGLGYTF. DNA for the CDR3: TGTGCCTGGAGTGTACCGGGTCTCGGCTACACCTTC.

The chain is built from TRBV9 and TRBJ2-6, with D possibly TRBD1 on 6 matching bases. V was shortened by 4 bases and J by 2 bases, with 10 bases between the two germline ends. The CDR3 runs to 15 residues. Germline values: CDR1 SGDLS, CDR2 YYNGEE. CDR3 region: CASSQPGAGANVLTF. The CDR3 bases are TGTGCCAGCAGCCAACCAGGGGCTGGGGCCAACGTCCTGACTTTC.

The V gene is TRBV2, the J gene TRBJ2-2, with 9 nucleotides matching TRBD2. The CDR3 is 15 residues long. CDR1 is SNHLY and CDR2 is FYNNEI in the germline V gene. The J segment lost 4 bases and the V segment lost 5 bases, leaving 5 bases of the junction unmatched. CDR3 protein: CASSYLAGVTGELFF. The CDR3 DNA is TGTGCCAGCAGTTACTTAGCGGGAGTCACCGGGGAGCTGTTTTTT.